This T cell receptor beta chain comes out of a study of regulatory T cells in long-lasting Graves disease. To make TCR beta libraries, researchers used iRepertoire HTBI primers and Arm-PCR of CDR3 regions. TCRdb re-called the multiplex PCR reads with MiXCR, one entry per CDR3 protein. The sample has about 290,000 distinct CDR3 sequences, 22% seen once; the top ten hold just over 55%. Time point here: persistent/refractory GD, antithyroid drugs over 5 years with positive TRAb. TCR sequences were obtained from RNA taken from PBMCs. This TCR came from a female donor with Graves disease. The sequencing here drew on peripheral blood mononuclear cells (PBMCs), taken when the disease was refractory, from a patient treated with antithyroid drugs.

CDR3 in amino acids: CASSYSSSVSGELFF. The CDR3 DNA sequence: TGTGCCAGCAGTTACTCAAGTTCGGTTTCCGGGGAGCTGTTTTTT. This chain uses TRBV6-5 with TRBJ2-2; no clear D gene. In germline, CDR1 is MNHEY, CDR2 SVGAGI. V was clipped by 0 bases and J by 6 bases, with 11 bases between them. The length of the CDR3 is 15 residues.